This T cell receptor (beta chain) was identified during a study of CD8 T cells in Susac syndrome. The germline V and J ends were trimmed by 3 bases and 5 bases, with 13 bases remaining between them. Germline lookup yields CDR1 SEHNR and CDR2 FQNEAQ (reference sequence). The CDR3 extends over 14 amino acids. RNA amounts of roughly 0.45 to 1 ug underwent reverse transcription with random hexamers. TCRdb re-analysed the immunoSEQ multiplex PCR reads in MiXCR, keeping a single row per CDR3 protein. In the table there are about 84,000 distinct CDR3 sequences, about 93% of which are singletons. The chain carries TRBV7-9 and TRBJ1-2; tentative D call: TRBD1 (6 bases). The sequencing input was CD8+ T cells from PBMCs. The receptor's source is a human donor in good health. The CDR3 nucleotides read TGTGCCAGCAGCTTTGAAGGGACAAGTTATGGCTACACCTTC. It specifies CASSFEGTSYGYTF.